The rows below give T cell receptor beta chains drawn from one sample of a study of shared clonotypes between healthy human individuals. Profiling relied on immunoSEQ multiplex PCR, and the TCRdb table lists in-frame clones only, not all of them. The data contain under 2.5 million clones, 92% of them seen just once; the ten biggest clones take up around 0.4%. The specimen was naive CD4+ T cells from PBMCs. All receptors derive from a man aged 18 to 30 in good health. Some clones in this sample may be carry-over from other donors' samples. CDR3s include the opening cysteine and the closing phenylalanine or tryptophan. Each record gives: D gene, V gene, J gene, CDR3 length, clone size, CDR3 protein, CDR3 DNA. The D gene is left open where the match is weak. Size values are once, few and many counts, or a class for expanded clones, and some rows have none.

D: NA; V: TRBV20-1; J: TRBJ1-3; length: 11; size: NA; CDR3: CSARDGNTIYF; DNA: TGCAGTGCTAGAGATGGAAACACCATATATTTT
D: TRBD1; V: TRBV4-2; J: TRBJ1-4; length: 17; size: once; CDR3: CASSQDPRQGFNEKLFF; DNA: TGTGCCAGCAGCCAAGACCCTAGACAGGGCTTTAATGAAAAACTGTTTTTT
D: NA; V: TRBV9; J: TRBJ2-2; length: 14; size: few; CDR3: CASSPQTSSGELFF; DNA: TGTGCCAGCAGCCCCCAGACTAGTTCCGGGGAGCTGTTTTTT
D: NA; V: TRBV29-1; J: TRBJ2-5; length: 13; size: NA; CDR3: CSVKSGLLETQYF; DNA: TGCAGCGTCAAATCAGGGTTATTGGAGACCCAGTACTTC
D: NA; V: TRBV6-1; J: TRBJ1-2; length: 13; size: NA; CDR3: CASSQNLGGGYTF; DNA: TGTGCCAGCAGTCAGAACTTGGGAGGTGGCTACACCTTC
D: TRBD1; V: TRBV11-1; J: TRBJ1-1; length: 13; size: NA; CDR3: CASSPDRGNEAFF; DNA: TGTGCCAGCAGCCCAGACAGGGGGAATGAAGCTTTCTTT
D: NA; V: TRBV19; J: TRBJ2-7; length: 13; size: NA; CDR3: CASSIAGSGEQYF; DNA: TGTGCCAGTAGTATAGCTGGCTCCGGAGAGCAGTACTTC
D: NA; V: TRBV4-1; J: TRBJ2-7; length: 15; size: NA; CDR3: CASSQGVTGNYEQYF; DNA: TGCGCCAGCAGCCAAGGGGTTACGGGAAACTACGAGCAGTACTTC
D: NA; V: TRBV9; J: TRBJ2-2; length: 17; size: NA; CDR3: CASSESLDPRVPGELFF; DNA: TGTGCCAGCAGCGAGAGCCTAGACCCGCGCGTTCCCGGGGAGCTGTTTTTT
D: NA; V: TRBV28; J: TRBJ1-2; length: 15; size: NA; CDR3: CASSPHGGGVDGYTF; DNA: TGTGCCAGCAGTCCGCACGGGGGGGGCGTCGATGGCTACACCTTC
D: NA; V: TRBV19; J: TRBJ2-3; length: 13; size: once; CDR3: CASSTRGTDTQYF; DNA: TGTGCCAGTAGTACCCGGGGCACAGATACGCAGTATTTT
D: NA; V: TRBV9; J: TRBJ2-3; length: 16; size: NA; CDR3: CASSGGASPGTDTQYF; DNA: TGTGCCAGCAGCGGGGGAGCTAGCCCCGGTACGGATACGCAGTATTTT
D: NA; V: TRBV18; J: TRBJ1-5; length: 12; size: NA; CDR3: CASSPIAQPQHF; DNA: TGTGCCAGCTCACCGATAGCTCAGCCCCAGCATTTT
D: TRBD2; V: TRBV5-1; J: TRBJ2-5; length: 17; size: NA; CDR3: CASSPWTSGKVGETQYF; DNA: TGCGCCAGCAGCCCCTGGACTAGCGGGAAGGTCGGGGAGACCCAGTACTTC
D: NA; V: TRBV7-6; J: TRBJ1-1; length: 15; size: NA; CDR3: CASSSRGRTNTEAFF; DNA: TGTGCCAGCAGCTCTAGAGGACGGACGAACACTGAAGCTTTCTTT
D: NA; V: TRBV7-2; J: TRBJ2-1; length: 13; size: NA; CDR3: CASSLGLQNEQFF; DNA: TGTGCCAGCAGCTTGGGACTTCAGAATGAGCAGTTCTTC
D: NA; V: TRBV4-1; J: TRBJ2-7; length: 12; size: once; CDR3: CASSQGMNEQYF; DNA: TGCGCCAGCAGCCAAGGGATGAACGAGCAGTACTTC
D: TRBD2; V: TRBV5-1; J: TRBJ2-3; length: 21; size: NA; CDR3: CASSRTRTAGTSGRIPDTQYF; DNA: TGCGCCAGCAGCCGAACCCGGACAGCCGGGACTAGCGGGAGGATCCCCGATACGCAGTATTTT
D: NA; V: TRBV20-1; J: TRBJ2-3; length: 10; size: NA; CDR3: CSVVWDTQYF; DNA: TGCAGTGTGGTATGGGATACGCAGTATTTT
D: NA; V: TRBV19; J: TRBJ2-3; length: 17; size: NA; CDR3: CASSPRGGGPSTDTQYF; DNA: TGTGCCAGTAGCCCACGTGGGGGAGGCCCAAGCACAGATACGCAGTATTTT
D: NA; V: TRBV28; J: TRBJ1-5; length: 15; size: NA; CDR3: CASSLGQNSNQPQHF; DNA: TGTGCCAGCAGTTTAGGACAGAACAGCAATCAGCCCCAGCATTTT
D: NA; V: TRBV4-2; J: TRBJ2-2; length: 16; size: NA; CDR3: CASSQDSSLVAGELFF; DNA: TGTGCCAGCAGCCAAGACTCCTCCCTCGTCGCCGGGGAGCTGTTTTTT
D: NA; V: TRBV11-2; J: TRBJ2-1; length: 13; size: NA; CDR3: CASTALAVNEQFF; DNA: TGTGCCAGCACAGCACTAGCAGTCAATGAGCAGTTCTTC
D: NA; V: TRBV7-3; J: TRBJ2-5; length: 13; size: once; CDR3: CASSPGPQETQYF; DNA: TGTGCCAGCAGCCCCGGGCCACAAGAGACCCAGTACTTC
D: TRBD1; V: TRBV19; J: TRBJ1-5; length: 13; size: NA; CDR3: CASSMGQYQPQHF; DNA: TGTGCCAGTAGTATGGGACAGTATCAGCCCCAGCATTTT
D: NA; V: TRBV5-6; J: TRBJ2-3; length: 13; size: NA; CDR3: CASSRRATDTQYF; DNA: TGTGCCAGCAGCAGGCGAGCCACAGATACGCAGTATTTT
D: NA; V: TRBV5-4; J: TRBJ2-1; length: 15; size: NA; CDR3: CASSVYLRNYNEQFF; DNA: TGTGCCAGCAGCGTTTACTTAAGAAACTACAATGAGCAGTTCTTC